What follows is one T cell receptor beta chain and its context. This specimen belongs to a study of blood T cell repertoires in COVID-19. The CDR3 is 16 amino acids. CDR1 MNHEY and CDR2 SVGEGT come from the germline V gene. The V and J ends lost 4 bases and 6 bases, in that order; junction bases with no gene match: 14. Using immunoSEQ multiplex PCR, the repertoire was profiled, and TCRdb retains in-frame clones only, with some absent. Among around 110,000 clones, approximately 84% were seen once, and the ten largest hold roughly 7%. The sequence came from a man between 65 and 85 years old with active or convalescent COVID-19. Sequenced: peripheral blood. The genes are TRBV6-2 or TRBV6-3 and TRBJ1-1, with 7 bases aligning to TRBD1. The DNA of the CDR3 is TGTGCCAGCAGTTCTACGCAACAGGGGTTTTCACCTGAAGCTTTCTTT. Translation: CASSSTQQGFSPEAFF.